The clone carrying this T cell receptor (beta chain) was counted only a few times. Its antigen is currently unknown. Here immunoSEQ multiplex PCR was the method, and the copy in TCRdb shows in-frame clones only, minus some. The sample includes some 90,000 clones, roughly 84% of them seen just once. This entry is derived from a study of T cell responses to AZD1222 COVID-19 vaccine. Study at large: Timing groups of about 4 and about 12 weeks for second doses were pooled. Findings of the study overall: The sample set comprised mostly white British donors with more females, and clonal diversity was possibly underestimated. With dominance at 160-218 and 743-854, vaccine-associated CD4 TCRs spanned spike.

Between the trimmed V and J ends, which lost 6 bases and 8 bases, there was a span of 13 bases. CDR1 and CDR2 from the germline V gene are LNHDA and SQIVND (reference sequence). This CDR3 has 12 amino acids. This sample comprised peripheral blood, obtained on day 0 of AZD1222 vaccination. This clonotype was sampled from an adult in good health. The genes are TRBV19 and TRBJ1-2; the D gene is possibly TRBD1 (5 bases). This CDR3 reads CASRSLGEGYTF. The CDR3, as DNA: TGTGCCAGTAGATCCCTGGGGGAAGGCTACACCTTC.